Shown below are 9 T cell receptor beta chains from a single sample sequenced in a study of regulatory T cells in long-lasting Graves disease (dated by TCRdb to the early 2020s). Reading the label with the study, this specimen's time point is: persistent/refractory GD, antithyroid drugs over 5 years with positive TRAb. For both TCR sequencing and RNA sequencing, RNA was extracted from PBMCs using TRIzol. Receptor amplification or capture employed multiplex PCR. Sequencing relied on an Illumina HiSeq 4000. CDR3 regions were amplified by Arm-PCR with iRepertoire HTBI primers to construct TCR beta libraries. In TCRdb, the public reads were trimmed at Q25 with fastp and aligned with MiXCR, with productive beta chains retained. Each entry is one CDR3 protein sequence, shown with its most common DNA and genes. The sample table lists over 650,000 distinct CDR3 sequences, about 30% of them with a count of one. The ten biggest clones cover about 42% of the sample.

Sequenced here: peripheral blood mononuclear cells (PBMCs), sampled when the disease was refractory, from a patient treated with antithyroid drugs. The receptors were gathered from a female donor with Graves disease.

This clonotype was seen repeatedly, ten times or more. V usage is TRBV2 and J usage is TRBJ1-1; tentatively, D is TRBD1 (5 bases). CDR1 and CDR2 from the germline V gene are SNHLY and FYNNEI. The CDR3 length is 14 residues. V lost 7 bases, J lost 0 bases, and 12 bases lay in between. The CDR3 is CASNQGRMNTEAFF. The DNA for the CDR3 is TGTGCCAGCAACCAGGGTCGGATGAACACTGAAGCTTTCTTT.

In this sample, this clonotype turned up many times. The rearrangement joins TRBV6-5 to TRBJ1-2, with D unresolved. This CDR3 region has 17 residues. Germline V CDR1 and CDR2: MNHEY, SVGAGI. The V gene lost 2 bases and the J gene lost 5 bases, with 21 bases spanning the gap. The CDR3 DNA is TGTGCCAGCAGTTACCTAAACAGTTTCAGGAGGCCATATGGCTACACCTTC. Protein: CASSYLNSFRRPYGYTF.

The chain recombines TRBV6-5 with TRBJ1-6; D gene ambiguous. CDR1 is MNHEY, CDR2 SVGAGI, per germline. This CDR3 region has 15 residues. V gave up 2 bases and J gave up 3 bases, with 8 bases separating them. The CDR3 nucleotides are TGTGCCAGCAGTTACCGGGAGAGCTATAATTCACCCCTCCACTTT. Translation: CASSYRESYNSPLHF.

This clonotype was counted ten times or more. The CDR3 nucleotides read TGTGCCAGCAGTTTATCGTTGAAAAAGCAGTACTTC. It codes for CASSLSLKKQYF. The chain is built from TRBV12-3 or TRBV12-4 and TRBJ2-7; no clear D gene. The CDR3 contains 12 residues. The V end lost 2 bases, the J end lost 8 bases, and 10 bases lay between the germline ends.

CDR3 nucleotides: TGTGCCAGCCGGATAACAGGAAACACTGAAGCTTTCTTT. Translated, it gives CASRITGNTEAFF. V and J are TRBV2 and TRBJ1-1; tentative D call: TRBD1 (5 bases). Trimming left V 8 bases short and J 2 bases short, with 12 bases between. The CDR3 spans 13 residues. Germline V gives CDR1 SNHLY, CDR2 FYNNEI.

This clonotype was seen a handful of times. The chain uses TRBV7-6 and TRBJ2-7, with 12 bases aligning to TRBD2. From germline, CDR1 is SGHVS and CDR2 FNYEAQ. The CDR3 contains 15 residues. The junction had 7 bases not matched to a gene; V was cut back by 5 bases and J by 5 bases. The CDR3 spells CASSILPSGRDEQYF. In nucleotides, the CDR3 is TGTGCCAGCAGCATATTGCCTAGCGGGAGGGACGAGCAGTACTTC.

This chain uses TRBV15 with TRBJ1-3; tentatively, D is TRBD1 (6 bases). Germline values: CDR1 LNHNV, CDR2 YYDKDF (reference sequence). There are 16 residues in the CDR3. V dropped 3 bases and J dropped 0 bases, with 12 bases sitting between them. As DNA, the CDR3 is TGTGCCACCAGCAGGGACGGGACACCCTCTGGAAACACCATATATTTT. Its translation is CATSRDGTPSGNTIYF.

There are a few counts of this clonotype. The chain has TRBV7-2 and TRBJ1-4; a weak D match, TRBD1 (6 bases). Germline CDR1 SGHTA, CDR2 FQGNSA. The CDR3 totals 15 residues. V was trimmed by 2 bases and J by 7 bases, leaving 14 bases between them. CDR3 sequence: CASSLSPDRPEKLFF. DNA for the CDR3: TGTGCCAGCAGCTTATCCCCGGACAGACCTGAAAAACTGTTTTTT.

The chain has TRBV12-3 or TRBV12-4 and TRBJ2-1; 7 nucleotides line up with TRBD1. The CDR3 has 13 residues. V lost 5 bases to trimming and J lost 8 bases; unmatched junction nucleotides: 6. The CDR3 region is CASSENRGHEQFF. DNA of the CDR3: TGTGCCAGCAGTGAAAACAGGGGTCATGAGCAGTTCTTC.